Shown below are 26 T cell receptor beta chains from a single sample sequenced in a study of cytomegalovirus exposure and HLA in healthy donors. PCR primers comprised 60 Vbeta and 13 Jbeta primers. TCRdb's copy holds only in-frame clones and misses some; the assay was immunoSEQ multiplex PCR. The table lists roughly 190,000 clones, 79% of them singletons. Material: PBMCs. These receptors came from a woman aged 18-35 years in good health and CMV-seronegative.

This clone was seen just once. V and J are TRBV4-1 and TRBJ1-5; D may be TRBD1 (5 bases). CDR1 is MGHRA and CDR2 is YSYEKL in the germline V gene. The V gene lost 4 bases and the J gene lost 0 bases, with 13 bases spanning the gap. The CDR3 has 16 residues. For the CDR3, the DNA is TGCGCCAGCAGCCCGGGACTGTTGCATAGCAATCAGCCCCAGCATTTT. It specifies CASSPGLLHSNQPQHF.

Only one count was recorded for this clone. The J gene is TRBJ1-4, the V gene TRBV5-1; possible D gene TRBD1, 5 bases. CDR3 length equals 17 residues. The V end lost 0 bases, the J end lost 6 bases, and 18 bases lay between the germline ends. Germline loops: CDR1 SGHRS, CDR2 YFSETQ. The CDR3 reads CASSLGVGTGEDEKLFF. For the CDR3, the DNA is TGCGCCAGCAGCTTGGGCGTGGGGACGGGAGAGGATGAAAAACTGTTTTTT.

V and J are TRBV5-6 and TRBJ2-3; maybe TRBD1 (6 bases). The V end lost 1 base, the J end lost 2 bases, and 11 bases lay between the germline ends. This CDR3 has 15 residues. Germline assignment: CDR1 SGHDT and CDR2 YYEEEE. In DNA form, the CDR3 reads TGTGCCAGCAGCTTGTACAGGGCTTCCACAGATACGCAGTATTTT. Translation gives CASSLYRASTDTQYF.

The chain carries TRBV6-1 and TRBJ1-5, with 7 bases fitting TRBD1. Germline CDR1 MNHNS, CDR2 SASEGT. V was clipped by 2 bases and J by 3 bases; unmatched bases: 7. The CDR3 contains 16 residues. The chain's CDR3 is CASSEFVRGFNQPQHF. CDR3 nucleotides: TGTGCCAGCAGTGAATTCGTCAGGGGGTTCAATCAGCCCCAGCATTTT.

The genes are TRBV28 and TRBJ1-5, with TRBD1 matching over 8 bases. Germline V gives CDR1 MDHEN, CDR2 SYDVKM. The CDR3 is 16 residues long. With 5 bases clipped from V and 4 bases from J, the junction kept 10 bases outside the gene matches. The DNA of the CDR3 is TGTGCCAGCAGTCCCCATGCCCGGACAGGGAATCAGCCCCAGCATTTT. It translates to CASSPHARTGNQPQHF.

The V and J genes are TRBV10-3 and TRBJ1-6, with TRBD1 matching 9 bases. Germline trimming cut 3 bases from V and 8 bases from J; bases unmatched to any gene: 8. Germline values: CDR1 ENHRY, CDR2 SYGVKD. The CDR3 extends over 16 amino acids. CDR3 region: CAISDPTGGSDSPLHF. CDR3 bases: TGTGCCATCAGTGACCCCACAGGGGGCTCGGATTCACCCCTCCACTTT.

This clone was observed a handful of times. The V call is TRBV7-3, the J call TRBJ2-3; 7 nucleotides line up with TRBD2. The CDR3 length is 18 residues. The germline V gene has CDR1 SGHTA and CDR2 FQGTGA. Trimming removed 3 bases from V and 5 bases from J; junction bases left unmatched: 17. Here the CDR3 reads CASSFGFGGSELGDTQYF. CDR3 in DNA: TGTGCCAGCAGCTTCGGTTTTGGCGGGAGCGAGTTAGGAGATACGCAGTATTTT.

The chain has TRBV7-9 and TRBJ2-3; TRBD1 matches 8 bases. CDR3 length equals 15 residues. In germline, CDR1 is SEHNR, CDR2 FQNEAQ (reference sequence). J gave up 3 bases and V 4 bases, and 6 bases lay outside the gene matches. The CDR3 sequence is CASSYYRGSTDTQYF. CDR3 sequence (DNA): TGTGCCAGCAGCTACTACAGGGGGTCGACAGATACGCAGTATTTT. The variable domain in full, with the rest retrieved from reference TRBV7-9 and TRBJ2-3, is DTGVSQNPRHKITKRGQNVTFRCDPISEHNRLYWYRQTLGQGPEFLTYFQNEAQLEKSRLLSDRFSAERPKGSFSTLEIQRTEQGDSAMYLCASSYYRGSTDTQYFGPGTRLTVL.

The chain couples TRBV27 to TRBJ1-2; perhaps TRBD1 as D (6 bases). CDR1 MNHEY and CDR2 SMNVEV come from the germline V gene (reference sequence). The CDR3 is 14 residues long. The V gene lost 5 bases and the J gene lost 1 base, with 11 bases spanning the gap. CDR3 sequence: CASSVTGFNYGYTF. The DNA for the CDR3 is TGTGCCAGCAGTGTTACAGGGTTTAACTATGGCTACACCTTC.

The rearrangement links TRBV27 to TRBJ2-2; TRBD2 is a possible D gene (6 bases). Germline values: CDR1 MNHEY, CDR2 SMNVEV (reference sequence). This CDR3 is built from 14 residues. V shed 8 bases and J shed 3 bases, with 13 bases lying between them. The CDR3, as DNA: TGTGCCAGCCGAGGAGGAGGGTACACCGGGGAGCTGTTTTTT. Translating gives CASRGGGYTGELFF.

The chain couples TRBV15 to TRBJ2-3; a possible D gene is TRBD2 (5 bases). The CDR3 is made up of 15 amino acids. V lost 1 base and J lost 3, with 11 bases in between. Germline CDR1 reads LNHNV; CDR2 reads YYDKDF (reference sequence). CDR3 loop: CATSRVREHTDTQYF. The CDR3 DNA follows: TGTGCCACCAGCAGAGTGAGGGAACATACAGATACGCAGTATTTT.

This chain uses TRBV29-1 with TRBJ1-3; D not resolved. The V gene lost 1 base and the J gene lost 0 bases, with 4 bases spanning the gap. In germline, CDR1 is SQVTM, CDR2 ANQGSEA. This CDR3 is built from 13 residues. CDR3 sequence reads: CSVEASSGNTIYF. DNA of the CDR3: TGCAGCGTTGAAGCCAGCTCTGGAAACACCATATATTTT.

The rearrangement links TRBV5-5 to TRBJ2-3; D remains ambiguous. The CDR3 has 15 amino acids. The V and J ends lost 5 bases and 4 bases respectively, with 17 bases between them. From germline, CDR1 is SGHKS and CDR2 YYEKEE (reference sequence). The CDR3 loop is CASSSADSRADTQYF. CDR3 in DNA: TGTGCCAGCAGTTCTGCTGACTCCCGAGCAGATACGCAGTATTTT.

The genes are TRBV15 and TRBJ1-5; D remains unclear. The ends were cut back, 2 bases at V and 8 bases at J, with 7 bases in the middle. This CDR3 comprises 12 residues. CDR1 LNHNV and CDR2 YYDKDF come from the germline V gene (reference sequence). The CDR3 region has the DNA TGTGCCACCAGCAGATTGGAGGAGCCCCAGCATTTT. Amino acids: CATSRLEEPQHF.

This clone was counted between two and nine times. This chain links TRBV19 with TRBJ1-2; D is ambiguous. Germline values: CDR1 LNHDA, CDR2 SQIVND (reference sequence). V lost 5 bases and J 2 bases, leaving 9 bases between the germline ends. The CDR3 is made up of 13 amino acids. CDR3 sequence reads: CASSYRGNYGYTF. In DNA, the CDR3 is TGTGCCAGTAGTTACCGGGGAAACTATGGCTACACCTTC.

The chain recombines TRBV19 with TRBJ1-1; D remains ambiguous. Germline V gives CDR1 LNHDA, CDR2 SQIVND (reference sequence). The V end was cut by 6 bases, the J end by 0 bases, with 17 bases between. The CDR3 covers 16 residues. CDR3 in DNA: TGTGCCAGTAGAACCTCGATACAGCACATGAACACTGAAGCTTTCTTT. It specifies CASRTSIQHMNTEAFF.

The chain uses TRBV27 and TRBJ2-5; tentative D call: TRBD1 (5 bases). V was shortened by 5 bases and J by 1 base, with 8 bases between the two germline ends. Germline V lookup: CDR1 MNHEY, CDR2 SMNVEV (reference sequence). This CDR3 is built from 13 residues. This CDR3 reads CASSPQGQETQYF. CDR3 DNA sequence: TGTGCCAGCAGTCCGCAGGGCCAAGAGACCCAGTACTTC.

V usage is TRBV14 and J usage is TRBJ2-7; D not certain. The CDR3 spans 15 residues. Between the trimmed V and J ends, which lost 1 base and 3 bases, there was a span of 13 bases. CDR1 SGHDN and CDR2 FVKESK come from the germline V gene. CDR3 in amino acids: CASSQGQALGYEQYF. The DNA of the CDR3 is TGTGCCAGCAGCCAAGGTCAGGCACTGGGCTACGAGCAGTACTTC.

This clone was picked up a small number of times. DNA of the CDR3: TGTGCCAGCAGTGAAAGAAGCGGGCGGTACGAGCAGTACTTC. Residues: CASSERSGRYEQYF. The gene calls are TRBV6-1 and TRBJ2-7, with D perhaps matching TRBD2 (6 bases). Germline V CDR1 and CDR2: MNHNS, SASEGT. Trimming took off 2 bases at V and 4 bases at J, with 12 bases between the two ends. This CDR3 is built from 14 residues.

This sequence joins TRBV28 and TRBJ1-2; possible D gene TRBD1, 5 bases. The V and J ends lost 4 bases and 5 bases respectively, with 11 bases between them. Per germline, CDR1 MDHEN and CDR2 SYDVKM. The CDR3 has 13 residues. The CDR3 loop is CASSSTETYGYTF. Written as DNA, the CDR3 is TGTGCCAGCAGTTCGACAGAGACTTATGGCTACACCTTC.

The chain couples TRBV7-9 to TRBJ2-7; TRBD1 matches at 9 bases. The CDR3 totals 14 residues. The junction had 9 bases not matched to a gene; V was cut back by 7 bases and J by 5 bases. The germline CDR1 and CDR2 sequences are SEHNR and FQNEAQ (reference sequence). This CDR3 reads CASNVPGQGNEQYF. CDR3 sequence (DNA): TGTGCCAGCAATGTCCCCGGACAGGGGAACGAGCAGTACTTC.

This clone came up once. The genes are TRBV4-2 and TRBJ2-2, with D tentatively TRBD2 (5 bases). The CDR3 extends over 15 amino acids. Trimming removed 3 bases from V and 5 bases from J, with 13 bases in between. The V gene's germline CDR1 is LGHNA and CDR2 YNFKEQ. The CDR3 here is CASSQEGRYTGELFF. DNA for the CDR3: TGTGCCAGCAGCCAGGAAGGGAGATATACCGGGGAGCTGTTTTTT.

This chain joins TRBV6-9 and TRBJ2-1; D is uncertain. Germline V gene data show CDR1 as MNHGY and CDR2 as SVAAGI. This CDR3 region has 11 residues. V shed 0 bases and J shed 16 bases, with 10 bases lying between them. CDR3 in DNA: TGTGCCAGCAGTTATTCGACACACCCATTCTTC. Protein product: CASSYSTHPFF.

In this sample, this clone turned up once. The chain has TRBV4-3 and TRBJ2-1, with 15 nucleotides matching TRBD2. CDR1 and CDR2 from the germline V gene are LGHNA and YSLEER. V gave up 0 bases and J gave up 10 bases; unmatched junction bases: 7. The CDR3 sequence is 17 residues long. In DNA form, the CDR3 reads TGCGCCAGCAGCCAAGACCTCGGACTAGCGGGAGGGAACGAGCAGTTCTTC. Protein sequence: CASSQDLGLAGGNEQFF.

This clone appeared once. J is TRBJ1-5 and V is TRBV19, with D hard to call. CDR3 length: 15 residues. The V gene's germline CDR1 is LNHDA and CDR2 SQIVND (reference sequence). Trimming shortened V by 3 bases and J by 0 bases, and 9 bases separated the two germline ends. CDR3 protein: CASSILSNSNQPQHF. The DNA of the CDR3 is TGTGCCAGTAGTATCCTGAGTAATAGCAATCAGCCCCAGCATTTT. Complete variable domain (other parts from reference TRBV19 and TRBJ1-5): DGGITQSPKYLFRKEGQNVTLSCEQNLNHDAMYWYRQDPGQGLRLIYYSQIVNDFQKGDIAEGYSVSREKKESFPLTVTSAQKNPTAFYLCASSILSNSNQPQHFGDGTRLSIL.

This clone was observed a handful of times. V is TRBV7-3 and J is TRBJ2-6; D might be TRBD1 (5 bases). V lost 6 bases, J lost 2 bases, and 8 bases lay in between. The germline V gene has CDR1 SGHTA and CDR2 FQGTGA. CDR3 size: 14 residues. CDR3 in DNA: TGTGCCAGCAGAGCAGGGACTGGGGCCAACGTCCTGACTTTC. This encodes CASRAGTGANVLTF.